This T cell receptor beta chain was found in a study of tumor and adjacent non-tumor tissue in lung cancer. Study in general: Histology: under 15 adenocarcinoma, a couple of squamous cell carcinoma, 1 small cell lung cancer. Aged 31 to 76 years, patients included 10 men and roughly 5 women with stage I to III disease.

General observations from the study: Top 100 clones took a larger repertoire share in normal lung.

The sample holds many counts of this clonotype. Its antigen is unknown. RNA was extracted from bulk tissue without any cell sorting. More than 3 cm separated this lung sample from the edge of the tumor. Chemotherapy-naive patients with new lung cancer underwent thoracic surgery in China, August–November 2014. The library came from three nested PCR rounds adapted from ARM-PCR protocols. MiXCR was run by TCRdb on the multiplex PCR reads, yielding one entry per CDR3 protein. Of over 100,000 distinct CDR3 sequences listed, roughly two thirds were seen once; the top ten hold 15% to 20%. Trimming stripped 3 bases from V and 3 bases from J, with 15 bases between. The CDR3 is 16 amino acids. Per the germline V gene, CDR1 is DFQATT and CDR2 is SNEGSKA (reference sequence).

The source material was distant non-tumor lung tissue. This rearrangement joins TRBV20-1 to TRBJ1-6; D gene ambiguous. This TCR derives from a man aged 60-69 years with non-small cell lung cancer. CDR3 DNA sequence: TGCAGTGCTAGGGCAGGCAATCCCTACTATAATTCACCCCTCCACTTT. As protein: CSARAGNPYYNSPLHF.